The clone carrying this T cell receptor (beta chain) was seen more than once but under ten times. Enrolled during active infection, Seattle patients were then followed longitudinally. The data were obtained in a study of blood T cell repertoires in COVID-19. Study summary: Collection of acute and convalescent COVID-19 samples took place in the United States, Italy and Spain. Nucleic acid was either cDNA or gDNA, and it came from T cells, B-cell-depleted T cells, or PBMCs.

Assay used: immunoSEQ multiplex PCR; TCRdb lists only in-frame clones, some missing. Of under 200,000 clones detected, 85% to 90% appear once; the ten largest clones hold about a tenth. Between the trimmed V and J ends, which lost 7 bases and 2 bases, there was a span of 10 bases. There are 13 residues in the CDR3. Sequenced material: peripheral blood. The rearrangement uses TRBV5-3 and TRBJ1-5; D call uncertain. TRBV5-3 is annotated as an ORF whose role is uncertain. The sequence was obtained from a woman aged 55 to 70 with COVID-19, enrolled during active disease. CDR3 in DNA: TGTGCCAGAGAGGGCATTGGCAATCAGCCCCAGCATTTT. It codes for CAREGIGNQPQHF.